This T cell receptor beta chain was observed in a study of beta chain features in type 1 diabetes (dated by TCRdb to the late 2010s). As for the study more broadly: Mean age, gender distribution, total cell number and subset yield were not different between patients and healthy donors. Across all samples, almost 110 million sorted cells were examined, and cell number per subset correlated strongly with RNA yield. The study compared the TCRB repertoires of sorted circulating CD4+ T cell subsets in recently diagnosed type 1 diabetes patients with those in matched healthy donors. Regulatory and stem cell-like memory subsets were isolated from only 8 patients and about 8 healthy donors, whereas naive and central memory subsets came from all 28 donors. On the study overall, not on this receptor specifically: Because cDNA was sequenced instead of genomic DNA, highly expressing activated cells could be over-represented, though the groups showed no difference in activation or CD3 levels. The naive, central memory and regulatory TCRB repertoires appeared to resemble one another more closely among patients than among healthy donors. Shorter templates might have been favored by PCR, but patient and control samples were amplified and corrected together, so both groups would have been affected equally by any skew. Patients with type 1 diabetes made fewer insertions and deleted more nucleotides at VDJ recombination sites, implying thymic rearrangement abnormalities. Because the HLA sub-analyses included only small numbers of individuals, any influence of HLA type on TCRB rearrangement was left unresolved. Type 1 diabetes patients showed a moderate but significant shortening of TCRB CDR3 length in all four CD4+ subsets.

Notes on this clone: This clone's antigen is unknown. No quality values exist for individual bases; no much larger clone is one base distant.

From each donor, a single peripheral blood sample of 95 to 150 mL on average was drawn into heparinised tubes. A BD FACSAria II was used to sort naive, central memory, regulatory and stem cell-like memory CD4+ T cells with a panel that included CD45RO, CCR7, CD25, CD127, CD95 and CD27. All sorted populations exceeded 98% purity. PBMCs were separated immediately by Lymphoprep density gradient centrifugation and were stained directly, without being cultured. Samples were stained and sorted in pairs, with one healthy donor and one patient per experiment, so that batch effects were minimized. CDR1 and CDR2 were assigned from the germline V gene (reference sequence) as SEHNR and FQNEAQ. The CDR3 spans 15 residues, from the cysteine through the phenylalanine. The kept DNA is CDR3 alone, 45 bases in frame from the first base. Here V drops 1 base and J drops 5 bases, and the junction holds 6 bases not matched to any gene.

The entire isolated RNA was reverse transcribed using the High Capacity cDNA Reverse Transcription Kit, and thus expressed TCRB transcripts were sequenced. Naive, central memory and regulatory T cell samples underwent deep immunoSEQ sequencing, averaging about 3.57 million total reads per sample. Sorted cells were lysed in RLT buffer, and RNA was extracted using DNase-treated RNeasy Micro or Mini kits according to cell number. To prevent cross-contamination, every cell subset was processed on its own, while patient and healthy donor samples were processed together. Using the immunoSEQ multiplex PCR, TCRB sequences were amplified from cDNA into 87-bp fragments spanning the CDR3 region. Sequencing of the amplicons was done on the Illumina HiSeq platform. Regarding the original processing steps: Synthetic template baselines were used to correct PCR bias computationally, reads within Hamming distance 2 were collapsed together, and singletons that could not be merged were discarded. Reads were aligned to IMGT to assign V, D and J genes, CDR3 length, and insertions or deletions at six rearrangement sites. Clonotype counts were normalized to sorted cell number within each subset before computing true diversity and Gini coefficients with the tcR R package. The overlap coefficient, calculated on TCRB nucleotide sequences, was used to measure repertoire sharing. TCRdb obtained this table from immuneACCESS and retained in-frame rearrangements with V and J assigned. These tables miss some clones; where compared with another copy, unresolved V genes account for less than half of the shortfall, and the remainder is unexplained. From that table come the V and J calls and clone size; the DNA was used to work out D and trimming. The sample data list about 140,000 clones, and 9.5% to 10% of these were observed just once. 0.55% to 0.75% of the sample goes to the ten largest clones.

Rearrangement joined TRBV7-9 to TRBJ2-3; 7 bases in the middle match TRBD1. The sample consisted of central memory CD4+ T cells from blood. This TCR came from a woman in her 40s in good health. This receptor has the CDR3 CASSLVDRAQDTQYF. The sequenced DNA: TGTGCCAGCAGCTTAGTCGACAGGGCACAAGATACGCAGTATTTT. Supplemented by the reference TRBV7-9 and TRBJ2-3 proteins around the CDR3, the complete variable domain is DTGVSQNPRHKITKRGQNVTFRCDPISEHNRLYWYRQTLGQGPEFLTYFQNEAQLEKSRLLSDRFSAERPKGSFSTLEIQRTEQGDSAMYLCASSLVDRAQDTQYFGPGTRLTVL.